These 19 T cell receptor beta chains came from one sample sequenced in a study of blood T cells in healthy people across ages. It was with a sample-barcoded 5' primer and a J-beta primer mix that a second PCR of about 6 to 12 cycles was run. TCRdb redid the calling of the 5' RACE reads with MiXCR, one entry per CDR3 protein. The sample contains some 900,000 distinct CDR3 sequences, roughly 52% of which appear only once. Sequenced sample: blood. The receptors were gathered from a young man in good health.

This clonotype came up a few times. V is TRBV4-3 and J is TRBJ2-7; D may match TRBD1 or TRBD2 (5 bases each). CDR3 size: 15 residues. Between the trimmed V and J ends, which lost 0 bases and 5 bases, there was a span of 14 bases. The germline gives CDR1 LGHNA, CDR2 YSLEER. CDR3 DNA: TGCGCCAGCAGCCAAGATTCAGGGTACGGGAACGAGCAGTACTTC. The encoded protein is CASSQDSGYGNEQYF.

This clonotype was counted many times. This chain links TRBV5-6 with TRBJ2-7; D is perhaps TRBD1 or TRBD2 (5 bases each). CDR3 size: 14 residues. Per the germline V gene, CDR1 is SGHDT and CDR2 is YYEEEE. Trimming removed 3 bases from V and 6 bases from J, with 16 bases in between. CDR3 coding DNA: TGTGCCAGCAGCTCGTATGAGGGACGAGGCGAGCAGTACTTC. This translates into CASSSYEGRGEQYF. The variable domain in full, completed from reference TRBV5-6 and TRBJ2-7, reads DAGVTQSPTHLIKTRGQQVTLRCSPKSGHDTVSWYQQALGQGPQFIFQYYEEEERQRGNFPDRFSGHQFPNYSSELNVNALLLGDSALYLCASSSYEGRGEQYFGPGTRLTVT.

The count of this clonotype is one. V gene TRBV6-2 or TRBV6-3 combines with J gene TRBJ2-1, with 13 bases that match TRBD2. After removal of 5 bases from V and 9 bases from J, the junction contained 10 bases not matched to a gene. Germline values: CDR1 MNHEY, CDR2 SVGEGT. This CDR3 comprises 16 residues. The CDR3 sequence: CASSRRTSGSRGEQFF. The CDR3 nucleotides are TGTGCCAGCAGTCGTCGGACTAGCGGGAGCAGGGGTGAGCAGTTCTTC.

In its sample, this clonotype was seen many times. This chain joins TRBV25-1 and TRBJ1-2; D not certain. CDR1 and CDR2 from the germline V gene are MGHDK and SYGVNS. This CDR3 comprises 13 residues. V was cut by 1 base and J by 5 bases, with 8 bases left in between. This CDR3 reads CASSESEEYGYTF. CDR3 in DNA: TGTGCCAGCAGTGAATCAGAGGAGTATGGCTACACCTTC.

This clonotype was seen only a few times. V is TRBV10-2 and J is TRBJ2-3; D uncertain. Deletions cut 8 bases from V and 2 bases from J, with 17 bases between. Germline V gene sequence: CDR1 WSHSY, CDR2 SAAADI. CDR3 length: 15 amino acids. The CDR3 DNA reads as TGCGCCAGCGAAGAAACACTATCATACACAGATACGCAGTATTTT. This codes for CASEETLSYTDTQYF.

This clonotype was observed a single time. This chain links TRBV30 with TRBJ1-1, with D perhaps TRBD1 (5 bases). CDR1 and CDR2 (germline): GTSNPN, SVGIG (reference sequence). Trimming cost V 0 bases and J 2 bases, with 7 bases left between them. The CDR3 loop spans 13 amino acids. The CDR3 nucleotides are TGTGCCTGGAGTGTAGGGGCCAACACTGAAGCTTTCTTT. Protein: CAWSVGANTEAFF.

A single count supports this clonotype. The rearrangement uses TRBV27 and TRBJ2-7, with TRBD1 matching 8 bases. The DNA end favors TRBJ2-5, so the J call may be wrong. CDR1 and CDR2 from the germline V gene are MNHEY and SMNVEV (reference sequence). This CDR3 has 16 residues. DNA of the CDR3: TGTGCCAGCAGTTTTGGCAGGGGGCGATCATCGGAGACCCAGTACTTC. Translating gives CASSFGRGRSSETQYF.

The chain carries TRBV4-1 and TRBJ1-5; 8 positions agree with TRBD1. Germline CDR1 reads MGHRA; CDR2 reads YSYEKL. Trimming at V came to 1 base and at J to 6 bases, leaving 8 bases not matched to a gene. The CDR3 length is 16 residues. CDR3 coding DNA: TGCGCCAGCAGCCAAGTTCCCGGACAGGGTCTTCAGCCCCAGCATTTT. Amino acids: CASSQVPGQGLQPQHF.

This clonotype was recorded a few times. V is TRBV20-1 and J is TRBJ2-1, with 8 nucleotides matching TRBD2. With V trimmed by 6 bases and J by 4 bases, 14 bases remained unmatched. The CDR3 extends over 16 amino acids. Germline lookup yields CDR1 DFQATT and CDR2 SNEGSKA (reference sequence). CDR3 in amino acids: CSAPDGGGSLYNEQFF. For the CDR3, the DNA is TGCAGTGCCCCCGACGGGGGGGGCTCATTATACAATGAGCAGTTCTTC.

This clonotype appeared many times. J is TRBJ2-7 and V is TRBV3-1, with D possibly matching TRBD1 (5 bases). CDR3 size: 14 residues. Germline V lookup: CDR1 LGHDT, CDR2 YNNKEL (reference sequence). Trimming pared 1 base from V and 5 bases from J, leaving 12 bases between. CDR3 in amino acids: CASSQAGRVNEQYF. Here the CDR3 DNA reads TGTGCCAGCAGCCAAGCAGGCAGGGTGAACGAGCAGTACTTC.

The rearrangement links TRBV7-2 to TRBJ1-1; no firm D call. Germline CDR1 SGHTA, CDR2 FQGNSA. This CDR3 is built from 13 residues. The V end lost 4 bases, the J end lost 1 base, and 7 bases lay between the germline ends. CDR3 sequence reads: CASSSAANTEAFF. CDR3 DNA sequence: TGTGCCAGCAGCTCTGCGGCGAACACTGAAGCTTTCTTT.

This clonotype was recorded a few times. The chain combines TRBV20-1 with TRBJ1-2; the D gene is possibly TRBD1 (6 bases). V was clipped by 0 bases and J by 3 bases, with 11 bases between them. Germline lookup yields CDR1 DFQATT and CDR2 SNEGSKA (reference sequence). The CDR3 contains 14 residues. CDR3 in DNA: TGCAGTGCTAGAGATCGCGGGGGCGACTATGGCTACACCTTC. It codes for CSARDRGGDYGYTF.

A word on this clonotype: With a much larger clone just one base away, this may be a read error. The chain couples TRBV5-1 to TRBJ2-4; D gene unclear. The J call may be wrong; the DNA end is better matched by TRBJ2-7. Germline CDR1 SGHRS, CDR2 YFSETQ. The CDR3 runs 11 residues. Written as DNA, the CDR3 is TGCGCCGGCAGCTTGGGCCACGAGCAGTACTTC. Its translation: CAGSLGHEQYF.

This rearrangement joins TRBV25-1 to TRBJ2-5; perhaps TRBD1 as D (6 bases). The V and J ends lost 4 bases and 5 bases respectively, with 11 bases between them. The CDR3 is 13 residues long. Germline values: CDR1 MGHDK, CDR2 SYGVNS. The CDR3 loop reads CASSAWGLETQYF. CDR3 coding DNA: TGTGCCAGCAGTGCGTGGGGGCTGGAGACCCAGTACTTC.

V is TRBV5-1 and J is TRBJ2-1; 14 bases line up with TRBD2. The J call may be incorrect, as the DNA end agrees better with TRBJ2-7. This CDR3 is 21 amino acids long. Germline loops: CDR1 SGHRS, CDR2 YFSETQ. The CDR3 region is CASSLEGTSGGIFSSYNEQYF. CDR3 DNA sequence: TGCGCCAGCAGCTTGGAAGGGACTAGCGGGGGTATCTTCAGCTCCTACAATGAGCAGTACTTC.

This clonotype was recorded many times. The J gene is TRBJ2-3, the V gene TRBV7-2, with a tentative D call TRBD1 (5 bases). Looked up from germline, CDR1 is SGHTA and CDR2 is FQGNSA. The length of the CDR3 is 19 residues. V lost 1 base to trimming and J lost 6 bases, with 26 bases between them. CDR3 nucleotide sequence: TGTGCCAGCAGCTTAGACGCGCCGCCTTTGGGGCTCACCACGGATACGCAGTATTTT. Translating it yields CASSLDAPPLGLTTDTQYF.

There are a few counts of this clonotype. The chain employs TRBV20-1 and TRBJ1-5; 7 bases are shared with TRBD1. This CDR3 has 14 residues. Germline V gene sequence: CDR1 DFQATT, CDR2 SNEGSKA (reference sequence). Germline trimming cut 7 bases from V and 4 bases from J; bases unmatched to any gene: 10. This CDR3 is CSGTLDRANQPQHF. CDR3 DNA sequence: TGCAGTGGGACGCTCGACAGGGCAAATCAGCCCCAGCATTTT.

The rearrangement joins TRBV7-2 to TRBJ2-7, with 7 bases that match TRBD1. Unmatched junction bases numbered 6, after V lost 6 bases and J lost 1 base. Germline values: CDR1 SGHTA, CDR2 FQGNSA. The CDR3 consists of 14 residues. The CDR3 here is CASRQGQQSYEQYF. The CDR3 nucleotides are TGTGCCAGCAGGCAGGGACAGCAGTCCTACGAGCAGTACTTC.

This clonotype showed up just a few times. This rearrangement joins TRBV10-3 to TRBJ2-7; 8 nucleotides align to TRBD1. Germline CDR1 and CDR2: ENHRY and SYGVKD. After removal of 2 bases from V and 0 bases from J, the junction contained 0 bases not matched to a gene. CDR3 length: 14 residues. CDR3 amino acids: CAISETGGSYEQYF. In DNA form, the CDR3 reads TGTGCCATCAGTGAGACAGGGGGCTCCTACGAGCAGTACTTC.